This TCR beta chain was retrieved from a study of blood T cell repertoires in COVID-19. Study-wide context: Italy, Spain and the United States were the sources of the convalescent and acute COVID-19 samples.

Source study methods: Scientists estimated how many nucleated cells there were by amplifying reference gene primers. Clones were read by immunoSEQ multiplex PCR, and TCRdb kept only the in-frame ones, dropping some. V, J and clone size are taken as reported in that table, and D and trimming were inferred from the DNA itself. This table has some 390,000 clones, more than 85% appearing once. V was clipped by 4 bases and J by 7 bases, with 13 bases between them. Germline V CDR1 and CDR2: SSHAT, FNYEAQ (reference sequence). The CDR3 is 14 residues long. Sequenced input: peripheral blood. The chain joins TRBV7-7 to TRBJ2-2, with a weak D call TRBD2 (7 bases). The origin of this receptor is a human donor in a cohort sampled during active COVID-19. CDR3 protein: CASSYGGRIGELFF. The DNA of the CDR3 is TGTGCCAGCAGCTACGGGGGGCGAATCGGGGAGCTGTTTTTT.